This T cell receptor beta chain emerged from a study of blood T cell repertoires in COVID-19 (dated by TCRdb to between 2020 and 2021). With respect to the entire study: Samples covering the acute and convalescent phases of COVID-19 were provided by collaborators in the United States, Italy and Spain. The dataset comprised deeply sampled blood TCRbeta repertoires from subjects exposed to, actively infected with, or recovered from COVID-19. The prospective study material was composed of cDNA or gDNA derived from T cells, B-cell-depleted T cells, or PBMCs. A freely available public database, intended as a resource for researchers studying the immune response to SARS-CoV-2, is where the repertoires were released. Nearly every sample came with metadata listing a de-identified subject ID, COVID-19 status, age in years and sex. The samples were drawn from two sources: the first 160 participants of the ongoing ImmuneRACE study, and 1,000 to 1,500 subjects contributed by 6 global collaborators. Where HLA class I and class II types were available, the types were taken from metadata supplied by the sample provider, not from assay-based typing. Broader findings and caveats from the paper: Clinical and demographic metadata were provided uncurated, with the amount varying by source and participant.

With respect to this clone: Its specific antigen is unknown. No much larger clone exists at a distance of one base, and base qualities are not known.

The germline V gene sets CDR1 to SGHDN and CDR2 to FVKESK. Measured from the cysteine to the phenylalanine, the CDR3 is 12 residues long. The CDR3 DNA has 36 bases and is translated from base 1. The V and J ends are trimmed by 1 base and 6 bases, leaving 6 bases between them. TCRbeta CDR3 regions were amplified from genomic DNA by means of the immunoSEQ Assay, a bias-controlled multiplex PCR. In the authors' own workflow: Within the assay, amplification of reference gene primers was used to estimate how many nucleated cells each sample contained. To quantify the absolute abundance of each unique TCRbeta CDR3 rearrangement, sequence reads were collapsed and filtered. For each sample, productive Simpson clonality was calculated as the square root of Simpson's diversity index over productive rearrangements. TCRdb holds this immuneACCESS table with in-frame rearrangements only. Some clones are missing; in checked studies, unresolved V genes explain under half, and the rest has no known cause. D and trimming were read from the DNA, whereas the V and J calls and clone size are those reported in that table. The sample table contains over 150,000 clones; only one count was recorded for around 90% of them. Roughly 9% of the sample is taken by the ten largest.

Participants in the prospective study were enrolled through a virtual design, were aged about 18 to 90 years, and lived in roughly 24 United States geographic areas. To assign participants to cohorts, the prospective study relied on clinical history that participants themselves reported in a screening survey and a study questionnaire. Recovered participants in ImmuneRACE Cohort 3 were defined as having two consecutive negative NP/OP PCR tests, clearance from a healthcare professional, or resolution of symptoms. Mobile phlebotomists in the prospective study collected whole blood, serum and a nasopharyngeal or oropharyngeal swab from every participant. Prospective study participants could optionally give additional blood draws and questionnaires over an approximately two-month period. Before DNA extraction, prospective study blood samples were shipped either frozen or at room temperature.

This receptor was identified in a woman under 30 who had recovered from COVID-19. What was sequenced was PBMCs or T cells enriched from blood (not recorded which). This sequence uses TRBV14 and TRBJ2-5; the D gene cannot be resolved reliably. The CDR3 is CASSQVGQTQYF. The DNA sequence follows: TGTGCCAGCAGCCAAGTTGGGCAGACCCAGTACTTC.